These T cell receptor beta chains were read from a single sample in a study of blood T cell repertoires in COVID-19. Profiling relied on immunoSEQ multiplex PCR, and the TCRdb table lists in-frame clones only, not all of them. The sample shows more than 150,000 clones, 86% of them seen only once. Specimen: peripheral blood. The receptors originated from a man in his 70s with active or convalescent COVID-19. The CDR3 runs from the conserved cysteine through the conserved F or W. The D gene is left open where the match is weak. The listing skips clone size in some rows; elsewhere it reads once, few, many or a size class.

size: once; D: TRBD1; V: TRBV10-2; length: 13; J: TRBJ2-3; DNA: TGCGCCAGCAGTGGACAGGGGGCTGGTACGCAGTATTTT; CDR3: CASSGQGAGTQYF
size: .; D: .; V: TRBV28; length: 13; J: TRBJ1-6; DNA: TGTGCCAGCCACCGGGACACCTCTTCACCCCTCCACTTT; CDR3: CASHRDTSSPLHF
size: once; D: TRBD2; V: TRBV7-6; length: 15; J: TRBJ2-2; DNA: TGTGCCAGCAGCTTAGGGGCTAGCGGGGCCGGGGAGCTGTTTTTT; CDR3: CASSLGASGAGELFF
size: .; D: TRBD1; V: TRBV2; length: 16; J: TRBJ2-1; DNA: TGTGCCAGCAGTGCCCCGGGACAGGGTTCCTACAATGAGCAGTTCTTC; CDR3: CASSAPGQGSYNEQFF
size: once; D: TRBD1; V: TRBV5-1; length: 16; J: TRBJ1-1; DNA: TGCGCCAGCAGCTTGGCCTGGGACAGGGTCAACACTGAAGCTTTCTTT; CDR3: CASSLAWDRVNTEAFF
size: .; D: .; V: TRBV7-2; length: 12; J: TRBJ1-2; DNA: TGTGCCAGCAGGGGAGCTAACTATGGCTACACCTTC; CDR3: CASRGANYGYTF
size: .; D: TRBD1; V: TRBV5-4; length: 13; J: TRBJ2-5; DNA: TGTGCCAGCAGCTCAACAGGGGCCGAGACCCAGTACTTC; CDR3: CASSSTGAETQYF
size: .; D: TRBD2; V: TRBV11-2; length: 15; J: TRBJ2-1; DNA: TGTGCCAGCAGCTTAAGGACTAGCGGTTACAATGAGCAGTTCTTC; CDR3: CASSLRTSGYNEQFF
size: .; D: .; V: TRBV7-7; length: 15; J: TRBJ2-7; DNA: TGTGCCAGCAGCTTATGGGTTTACAGGGCCTACGAGCAGTACTTC; CDR3: CASSLWVYRAYEQYF
size: .; D: .; V: TRBV21-1; length: 14; J: TRBJ1-2; DNA: TGTGCCAGCAGCAAAGATAACAGGAGCTATGGCTACACCTTC; CDR3: CASSKDNRSYGYTF
size: .; D: TRBD1; V: TRBV5-4; length: 14; J: TRBJ1-2; DNA: TGTGCCAGCAGCTTGGACAGGGGGCGGGTTGGCTACACCTTC; CDR3: CASSLDRGRVGYTF
size: .; D: TRBD2; V: TRBV5-1; length: 15; J: TRBJ2-7; DNA: TGCGCCAGCAGCCTCGTTCCGGGACTAGCGGGTGAGCAGTACTTC; CDR3: CASSLVPGLAGEQYF
size: .; D: TRBD1; V: TRBV6-2/TRBV6-3; length: 16; J: TRBJ1-1; DNA: TGTGCCAGCAGTACGAGGACAGGGATATCGAACACTGAAGCTTTCTTT; CDR3: CASSTRTGISNTEAFF
size: once; D: TRBD1; V: TRBV18; length: 13; J: TRBJ1-1; DNA: TGTGCCAGCTTACCAGGGGGCTACGCTGAAGCTTTCTTT; CDR3: CASLPGGYAEAFF
size: .; D: TRBD1; V: TRBV29-1; length: 11; J: TRBJ1-2; DNA: TGCAGCGTTGAAGGACAGGGACGGAGCACCTTC; CDR3: CSVEGQGRSTF
size: .; D: .; V: TRBV18; length: 16; J: TRBJ1-1; DNA: TGTGCCAGCTCTCCACCAGTTTGGGGCGAATACACTGAAGCTTTCTTT; CDR3: CASSPPVWGEYTEAFF
size: .; D: TRBD1; V: TRBV5-1; length: 14; J: TRBJ1-5; DNA: TGCGCCAGCAGCTTGGGACAGGGGGTCCAGCCCCAGCATTTT; CDR3: CASSLGQGVQPQHF
size: .; D: TRBD2; V: TRBV18; length: 16; J: TRBJ2-1; DNA: TGTGCCAGCTCACCACCTGGACTAGCGGGAGGCAATGAGCAGTTCTTC; CDR3: CASSPPGLAGGNEQFF
size: .; D: .; V: TRBV3-1/TRBV3-2; length: 15; J: TRBJ1-6; DNA: TGTGCCAGCAGCCAGGGGAGGGGCTTTGGTTCACCCCTCCACTTT; CDR3: CASSQGRGFGSPLHF
size: .; D: .; V: TRBV7-3; length: 13; J: TRBJ2-7; DNA: TGTGCCAGCAGTCAAAGTCAGGGCCACGAGCAGTACTTC; CDR3: CASSQSQGHEQYF
size: .; D: .; V: TRBV9; length: 15; J: TRBJ1-2; DNA: TGTGCCAGCAGCGTAGATCCGCAGGGGCGGATCGGCTACACCTTC; CDR3: CASSVDPQGRIGYTF
size: .; D: TRBD2; V: TRBV4-3; length: 18; J: TRBJ2-1; DNA: TGCGCCAGCAGCCTACTCCTGGCCCGGACTAGACTTTACAATGAGCAGTTCTTC; CDR3: CASSLLLARTRLYNEQFF
size: once; D: .; V: TRBV4-3; length: 16; J: TRBJ1-4; DNA: TGCGCCAGCAGCCAAGTTTCGACCCAGGGGAATGAAAAACTGTTTTTT; CDR3: CASSQVSTQGNEKLFF
size: .; D: .; V: TRBV3-1/TRBV3-2; length: 11; J: TRBJ1-1; DNA: TGTGCCAGCAGAGGCGGCACTGAAGCTTTCTTT; CDR3: CASRGGTEAFF
size: .; D: .; V: TRBV27; length: 14; J: TRBJ1-4; DNA: TGTGCCAGCAGCCGCGGGATGTCTAATGAAAAACTGTTTTTT; CDR3: CASSRGMSNEKLFF
size: .; D: TRBD1; V: TRBV18; length: 15; J: TRBJ2-2; DNA: TGTGCCAGCTCAACCGGACAGGGAGGCACCGGGGAGCTGTTTTTT; CDR3: CASSTGQGGTGELFF
size: .; D: TRBD1; V: TRBV5-4; length: 14; J: TRBJ1-2; DNA: TGTGCCAGCAGTTTTGACAGGGATGCCTATGGCTACACCTTC; CDR3: CASSFDRDAYGYTF
size: few; D: .; V: TRBV18; length: 14; J: TRBJ2-5; DNA: TGTGCCAGCTCCCCGGCGGGACAGAGGGAGACCCAGTACTTC; CDR3: CASSPAGQRETQYF
size: .; D: TRBD1; V: TRBV9; length: 19; J: TRBJ1-4; DNA: TGTGCCAGCAGCTCCGCCAGGACAGGGTGGAAGTTGGCTAATGAAAAACTGTTTTTT; CDR3: CASSSARTGWKLANEKLFF
size: .; D: TRBD1; V: TRBV30; length: 14; J: TRBJ1-4; DNA: TGTGCCTGGAGCCATCAGGGGGCTAATGAAAAACTGTTTTTT; CDR3: CAWSHQGANEKLFF
size: once; D: TRBD1; V: TRBV4-3; length: 17; J: TRBJ1-1; DNA: TGCGCCAGCAGCCTAAGACAGGGGGCTCTTAGGAACACTGAAGCTTTCTTT; CDR3: CASSLRQGALRNTEAFF
size: .; D: .; V: TRBV27; length: 13; J: TRBJ1-2; DNA: TGTGCCAGCAGACGTTCGGGGTCCTATGGCTACACCTTC; CDR3: CASRRSGSYGYTF
size: .; D: .; V: TRBV5-4; length: 17; J: TRBJ2-1; DNA: TGTGCCAGCAGCTTGGCCCGCGGTGACCGGGTGTGGAGTGAGCAGTTCTTC; CDR3: CASSLARGDRVWSEQFF
size: .; D: TRBD1; V: TRBV6-5; length: 11; J: TRBJ2-7; DNA: TGTGCCAGCAGTTACCGGGACAGGGAGTTCTTC; CDR3: CASSYRDREFF
size: once; D: .; V: TRBV19; length: 15; J: TRBJ1-2; DNA: TGTGCCAGTAAATCTCAGGCAGAAACTAACTATGGCTACACCTTC; CDR3: CASKSQAETNYGYTF
size: .; D: .; V: TRBV5-1; length: 13; J: TRBJ1-5; DNA: TGCGCCAGCGCCGTGGGACTGAATCAGCCCCAGCATTTT; CDR3: CASAVGLNQPQHF
size: .; D: TRBD2; V: TRBV7-9; length: 16; J: TRBJ2-2; DNA: TGTGCCAGCAGGCCTCTAGCGGGAGTCAACACCGGGGAGCTGTTTTTT; CDR3: CASRPLAGVNTGELFF
size: few; D: .; V: TRBV18; length: 16; J: TRBJ2-3; DNA: TGTGCCAGCTCACCACTGACTAACCCCCTCACAGATACGCAGTATTTT; CDR3: CASSPLTNPLTDTQYF
size: .; D: TRBD1; V: TRBV6-6; length: 16; J: TRBJ2-3; DNA: TGTGCCAGCAGTCGACAGGGTTCCCCTATTTCAGATACGCAGTATTTT; CDR3: CASSRQGSPISDTQYF
size: .; D: .; V: TRBV18; length: 14; J: TRBJ1-2; DNA: TGTGCCAGCTCACCCAGGGGTGAAGCTGATGGCTACACCTTC; CDR3: CASSPRGEADGYTF
size: .; D: TRBD2; V: TRBV24-1; length: 17; J: TRBJ2-2; DNA: TGTGCCACCAGTGATTATCGCGGGAGGGCGGCTACCGGGGAGCTGTTTTTT; CDR3: CATSDYRGRAATGELFF
size: .; D: TRBD1; V: TRBV4-1; length: 15; J: TRBJ1-4; DNA: TGCGCCAGCAGCAATGGACAGGGGGCTGGTGAAAAACTGTTTTTT; CDR3: CASSNGQGAGEKLFF
size: .; D: TRBD1; V: TRBV15; length: 17; J: TRBJ1-2; DNA: TGTGCCACCAGCCCACGAAGTAGGACAGGACCTACCTATGGCTACACCTTC; CDR3: CATSPRSRTGPTYGYTF
size: .; D: TRBD1; V: TRBV27; length: 17; J: TRBJ1-2; DNA: TGTGCCAGCAGTTTACTCTACTCCCGGGGCAGGGGGGATGGCTACACCTTC; CDR3: CASSLLYSRGRGDGYTF
size: .; D: .; V: TRBV28; length: 16; J: TRBJ2-1; DNA: TGTGCCAGCAGTTTATTTGGGACTCGGGGGTACAATGAGCAGTTCTTC; CDR3: CASSLFGTRGYNEQFF
size: .; D: TRBD1; V: TRBV5-1; length: 15; J: TRBJ1-5; DNA: TGCGCCAGCAGCCAGACAGGGGAGAGCAATCAGCCCCAGCATTTT; CDR3: CASSQTGESNQPQHF
size: .; D: .; V: TRBV6-2/TRBV6-3; length: 15; J: TRBJ1-5; DNA: TGTGCCAGCAGTTACGTCTTCGGGGGTTATCAGCCCCAGCATTTT; CDR3: CASSYVFGGYQPQHF
size: .; D: TRBD1; V: TRBV10-3; length: 15; J: TRBJ2-5; DNA: TGTGCCATCAGTGAGTCAGGGGGCGATTCGGAGACCCAGTACTTC; CDR3: CAISESGGDSETQYF
size: .; D: .; V: TRBV7-9; length: 16; J: TRBJ1-1; DNA: TGTGCCAGCATGCTACAACTAGGGGGTTGGAACACTGAAGCTTTCTTT; CDR3: CASMLQLGGWNTEAFF
size: .; D: TRBD1; V: TRBV5-8; length: 13; J: TRBJ2-1; DNA: TGTGCCAGCAGCTTTGGACAGGGGGATGAGCAGTTCTTC; CDR3: CASSFGQGDEQFF
size: .; D: .; V: TRBV25-1; length: 15; J: TRBJ1-6; DNA: TGTGCCAGCAGTGCAGGAAGCTCCTATAATTCACCCCTCCACTTT; CDR3: CASSAGSSYNSPLHF
size: .; D: TRBD2; V: TRBV3-1/TRBV3-2; length: 18; J: TRBJ2-7; DNA: TGTGCCAGCAGCCAGACCGGGACTAGCGGGAGGGCATCCTACGAGCAGTACTTC; CDR3: CASSQTGTSGRASYEQYF